The sequence of this TCR beta chain was determined in a study of blood T cell repertoires in COVID-19 (dated by TCRdb to 2019 to 2021). In terms of the full investigation: Samples covering the acute and convalescent phases of COVID-19 were provided by collaborators in the United States, Italy and Spain. The prospective study material was composed of cDNA or gDNA derived from T cells, B-cell-depleted T cells, or PBMCs. Deeply sampled blood TCRbeta repertoires from subjects exposed to, actively infected with, or recovered from COVID-19 were included in the dataset. A freely available public database, intended as a resource for researchers studying the immune response to SARS-CoV-2, is where the repertoires were released. The samples were drawn from the first 160 participants of the ongoing ImmuneRACE study and from over a thousand subjects provided by 6 global collaborators. A de-identified subject ID, COVID-19 status, age in years and sex were almost always included in the sample metadata. HLA class I and class II types, where available, came from metadata supplied by the sample provider rather than from assay-based typing.

Broad study findings and their caveats: Clinical and demographic metadata were provided uncurated, with the amount varying by source and participant.

About this clone: Its target antigen remains unknown. Qualities for individual bases were not recorded, and no much larger clone is one base off. This specimen includes other DNA sequences encoding the same CDR3.

A second Seattle source provided samples from volunteer blood donors who had recovered from COVID-19. Whole blood was collected in K2EDTA tubes by collaborating institutions according to the institutions' own protocols. For TCRbeta analysis, collaborators shipped samples in one of three forms: frozen whole blood, isolated PBMCs, or DNA extracted from either of those sample types. The immunoSEQ Assay, a bias-controlled multiplex PCR, was used to amplify TCRbeta CDR3 regions from genomic DNA. Per the source publication's procedure: Nucleated cell counts per sample were estimated from amplification of reference gene primers within the assay. To quantify the absolute abundance of each unique TCRbeta CDR3 rearrangement, sequence reads were collapsed and filtered. Productive Simpson clonality was computed per sample as the square root of Simpson's diversity index over productive rearrangements. TCRdb obtained this table from immuneACCESS and retained in-frame rearrangements with V and J assigned. These tables miss some clones; where compared with another copy, unresolved V genes account for less than half of the shortfall, and the remainder is unexplained. The V and J calls and the clone size are those of that table, but D and trimming were determined from the DNA. Here the sample has 180,000 or so clones; roughly 84% occur a single time. The ten largest account for 1.2% of the sample.

V is shortened by 4 bases, J by 0 bases, and the region joining them spans 8 bases. As encoded in the germline V gene, CDR1 is SGHRS while CDR2 is YFSETQ. The CDR3 runs 14 residues from the cysteine to the phenylalanine. The DNA shown is the 42-base CDR3, in frame from base 1. The rearrangement joined TRBV5-1 to TRBJ1-5; no D gene can be assigned with confidence. This sequence originates from a man in his 60s who had recovered from COVID-19. Sequences were obtained from peripheral blood. The nucleotide sequence is TGCGCCAGCAGCCCCACGGGTAGCAATCAGCCCCAGCATTTT. Its translation is CASSPTGSNQPQHF.